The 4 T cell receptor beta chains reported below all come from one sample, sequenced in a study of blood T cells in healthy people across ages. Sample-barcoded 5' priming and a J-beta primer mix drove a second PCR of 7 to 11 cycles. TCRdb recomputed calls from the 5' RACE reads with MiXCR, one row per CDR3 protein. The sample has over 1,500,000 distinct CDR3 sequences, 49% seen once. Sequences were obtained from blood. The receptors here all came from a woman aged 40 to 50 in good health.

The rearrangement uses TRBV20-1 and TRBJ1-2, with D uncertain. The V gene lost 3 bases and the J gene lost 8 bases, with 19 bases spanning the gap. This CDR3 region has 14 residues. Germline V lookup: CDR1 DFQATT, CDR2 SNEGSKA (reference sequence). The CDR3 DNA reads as TGCAGTGCTAGGGAGGGTGGGAGTTTGAGGGGCTACACCTTC. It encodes CSAREGGSLRGYTF.

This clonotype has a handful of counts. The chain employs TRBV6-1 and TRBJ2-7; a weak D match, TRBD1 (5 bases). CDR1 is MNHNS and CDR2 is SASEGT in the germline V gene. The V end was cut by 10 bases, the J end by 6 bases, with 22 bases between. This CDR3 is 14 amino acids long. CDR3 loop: CATKTRAGDFEQYF. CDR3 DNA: TGTGCCACCAAGACCAGGGCCGGCGATTTCGAGCAGTACTTC.

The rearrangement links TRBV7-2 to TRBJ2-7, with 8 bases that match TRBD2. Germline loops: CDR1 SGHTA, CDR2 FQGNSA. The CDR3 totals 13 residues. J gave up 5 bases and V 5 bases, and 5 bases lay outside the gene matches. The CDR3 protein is CASSPGLAHEQYF. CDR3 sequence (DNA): TGTGCCAGCAGCCCCGGACTAGCCCACGAGCAGTACTTC.

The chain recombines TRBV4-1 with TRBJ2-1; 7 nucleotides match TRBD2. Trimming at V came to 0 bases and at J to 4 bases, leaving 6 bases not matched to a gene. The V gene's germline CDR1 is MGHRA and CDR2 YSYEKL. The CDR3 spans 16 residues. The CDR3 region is CASSQDERAGYNEQFF. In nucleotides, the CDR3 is TGCGCCAGCAGCCAAGATGAGCGAGCGGGGTACAATGAGCAGTTCTTC.